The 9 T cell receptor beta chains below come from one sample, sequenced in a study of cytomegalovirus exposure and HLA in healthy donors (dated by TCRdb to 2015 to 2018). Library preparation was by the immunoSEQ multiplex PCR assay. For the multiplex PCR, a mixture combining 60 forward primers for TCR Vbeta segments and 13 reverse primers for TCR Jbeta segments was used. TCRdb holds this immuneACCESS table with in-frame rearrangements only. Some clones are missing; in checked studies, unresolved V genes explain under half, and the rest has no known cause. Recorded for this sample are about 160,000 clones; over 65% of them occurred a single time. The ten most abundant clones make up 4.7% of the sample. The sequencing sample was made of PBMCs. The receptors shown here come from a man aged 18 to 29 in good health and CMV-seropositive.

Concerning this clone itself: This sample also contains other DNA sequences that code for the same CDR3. The CDR3 sequence is CASSRDSETQYF. The CDR3 region has the DNA TGTGCCAGCAGCCGGGACAGCGAGACCCAGTACTTC. The chain carries TRBV2 and TRBJ2-5; 7 bases line up with TRBD1. Germline V lookup: CDR1 SNHLY, CDR2 FYNNEI. This CDR3 has 12 amino acids. V gave up 6 bases and J gave up 5 bases; unmatched junction bases: 3. Full variable domain (rest looked up from reference TRBV2 and TRBJ2-5): EPEVTQTPSHQVTQMGQEVILRCVPISNHLYFYWYRQILGQKVEFLVSFYNNEISEKSEIFDDQFSVERPDGSNFTLKIRSTKLEDSAMYFCASSRDSETQYFGPGTRLLVL.

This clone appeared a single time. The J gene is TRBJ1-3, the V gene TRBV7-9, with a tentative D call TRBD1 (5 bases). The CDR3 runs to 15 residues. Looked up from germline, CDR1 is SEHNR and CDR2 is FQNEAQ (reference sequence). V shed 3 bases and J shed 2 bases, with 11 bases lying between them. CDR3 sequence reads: CASSFGGVAGNTIYF. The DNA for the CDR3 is TGTGCCAGCAGCTTCGGAGGGGTCGCTGGAAACACCATATATTTT. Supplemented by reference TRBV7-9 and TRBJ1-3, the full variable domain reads DTGVSQNPRHKITKRGQNVTFRCDPISEHNRLYWYRQTLGQGPEFLTYFQNEAQLEKSRLLSDRFSAERPKGSFSTLEIQRTEQGDSAMYLCASSFGGVAGNTIYFGEGSWLTVV.

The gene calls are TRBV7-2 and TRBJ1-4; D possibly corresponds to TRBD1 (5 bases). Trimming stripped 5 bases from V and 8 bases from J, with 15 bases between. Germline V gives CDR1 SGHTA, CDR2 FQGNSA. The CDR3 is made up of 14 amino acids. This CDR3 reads CASSPQGGTEKLFF. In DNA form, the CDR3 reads TGTGCCAGCAGCCCCCAGGGTGGTACGGAAAAACTGTTTTTT. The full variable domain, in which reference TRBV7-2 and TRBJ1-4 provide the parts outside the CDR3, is GAGVSQSPSNKVTEKGKDVELRCDPISGHTALYWYRQSLGQGLEFLIYFQGNSAPDKSGLPSDRFSAERTGGSVSTLTIQRTQQEDSAVYLCASSPQGGTEKLFFGSGTQLSVL.

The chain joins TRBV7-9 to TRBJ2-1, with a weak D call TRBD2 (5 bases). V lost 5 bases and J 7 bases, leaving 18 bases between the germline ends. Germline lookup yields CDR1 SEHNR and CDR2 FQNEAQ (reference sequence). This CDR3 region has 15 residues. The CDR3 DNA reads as TGTGCCAGCAGCCCCCCGTTGTACGGGGAAAATGAGCAGTTCTTC. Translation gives CASSPPLYGENEQFF. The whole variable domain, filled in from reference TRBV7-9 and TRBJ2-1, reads DTGVSQNPRHKITKRGQNVTFRCDPISEHNRLYWYRQTLGQGPEFLTYFQNEAQLEKSRLLSDRFSAERPKGSFSTLEIQRTEQGDSAMYLCASSPPLYGENEQFFGPGTRLTVL.

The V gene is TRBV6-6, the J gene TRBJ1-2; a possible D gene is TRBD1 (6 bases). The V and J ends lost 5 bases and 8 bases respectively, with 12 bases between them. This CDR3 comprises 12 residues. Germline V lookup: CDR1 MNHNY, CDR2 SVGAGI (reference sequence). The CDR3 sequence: CASSIQGLGYTF. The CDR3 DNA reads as TGTGCCAGCAGTATACAGGGTCTAGGCTACACCTTC.

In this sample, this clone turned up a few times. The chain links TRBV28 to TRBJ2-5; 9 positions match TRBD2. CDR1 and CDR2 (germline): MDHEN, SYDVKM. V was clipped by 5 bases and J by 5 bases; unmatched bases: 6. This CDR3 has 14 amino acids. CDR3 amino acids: CASSTSGSGETQYF. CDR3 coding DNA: TGTGCCAGCAGTACTAGCGGGTCGGGGGAGACCCAGTACTTC. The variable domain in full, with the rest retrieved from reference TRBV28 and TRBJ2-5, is DVKVTQSSRYLVKRTGEKVFLECVQDMDHENMFWYRQDPGLGLRLIYFSYDVKMKEKGDIPEGYSVSREKKERFSLILESASTNQTSMYLCASSTSGSGETQYFGPGTRLLVL.

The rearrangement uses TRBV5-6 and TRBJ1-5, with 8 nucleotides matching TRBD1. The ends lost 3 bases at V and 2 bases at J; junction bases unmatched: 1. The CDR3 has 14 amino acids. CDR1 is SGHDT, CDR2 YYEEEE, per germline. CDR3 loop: CASSWGQGNQPQHF. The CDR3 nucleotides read TGTGCCAGCAGCTGGGGACAGGGCAATCAGCCCCAGCATTTT.

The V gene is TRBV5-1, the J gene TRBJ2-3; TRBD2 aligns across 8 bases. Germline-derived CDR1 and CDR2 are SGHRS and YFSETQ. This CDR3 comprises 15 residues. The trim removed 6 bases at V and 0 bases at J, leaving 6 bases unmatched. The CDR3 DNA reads TGCGCCAGCAAAGCGGGAGATCTTAGCACAGATACGCAGTATTTT. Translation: CASKAGDLSTDTQYF.

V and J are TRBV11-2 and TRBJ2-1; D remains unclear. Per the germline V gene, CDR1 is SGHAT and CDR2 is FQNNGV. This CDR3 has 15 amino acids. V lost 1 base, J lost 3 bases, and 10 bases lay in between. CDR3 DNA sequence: TGTGCCAGCAGCTTAGGAGGATTCGACTACAATGAGCAGTTCTTC. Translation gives CASSLGGFDYNEQFF.